These 21 T cell receptor beta chains originate from one sample sequenced in a study of blood T cells in healthy people across ages (dated by TCRdb to the mid-2010s). The method was 5' RACE. This sample was sequenced with an Illumina HiSeq 2500. A second PCR of about 7 to 12 cycles was run with a J-beta primer mix and a sample-barcoded 5' primer. The public reads were run again by TCRdb, first through fastp at Q25 and then through MiXCR, and only productive beta chains were kept. CDR3 protein sequences are deduplicated, and each keeps its most common genes and DNA. For this sample there are more than 600,000 distinct CDR3 sequences; more than 20% appear just once. 9% to 9.5% of the sample lies in the top ten. The sample was also linked to a second study, of T cells of mothers and their children.

Sequencing was carried out using blood. The receptors derive from a boy younger than 18 in good health.

This chain uses TRBV2 with TRBJ2-5; no firm D call. CDR3 length: 15 amino acids. Germline values: CDR1 SNHLY, CDR2 FYNNEI. With 1 base removed from V and 5 bases from J, the gap between germline ends came to 14 bases. The CDR3 DNA sequence: TGTGCCAGCAGTGAAGGCCCCGGCCGACGGGAGACCCAGTACTTC. Translated, it gives CASSEGPGRRETQYF. Complete variable domain (other parts from reference TRBV2 and TRBJ2-5): EPEVTQTPSHQVTQMGQEVILRCVPISNHLYFYWYRQILGQKVEFLVSFYNNEISEKSEIFDDQFSVERPDGSNFTLKIRSTKLEDSAMYFCASSEGPGRRETQYFGPGTRLLVL.

The chain recombines TRBV5-1 with TRBJ2-5; 10 nucleotides line up with TRBD2. With the DNA end fitting TRBJ2-1 better, the J assignment may be wrong. Germline assignment: CDR1 SGHRS and CDR2 YFSETQ. The length of the CDR3 is 19 residues. The CDR3 sequence: CASSFSGLARPTSRYEQFF. The CDR3 coding sequence is TGCGCCAGCAGCTTCTCGGGACTAGCGAGACCGACGAGTAGGTATGAGCAGTTCTTC.

The rearrangement links TRBV27 to TRBJ2-7; 8 bases agree with TRBD1. This CDR3 has 15 residues. Germline loops: CDR1 MNHEY, CDR2 SMNVEV (reference sequence). The V gene end was trimmed by 2 bases and the J gene end by 2 bases; junction bases not matched to a gene: 5. CDR3 in DNA: TGTGCCAGCAGTTTAAACAGGGGGAATGCCTACGAGCAGTACTTC. Its translation is CASSLNRGNAYEQYF.

V gene TRBV7-8 combines with J gene TRBJ1-1, with 12 bases fitting TRBD1. Trimming at V came to 5 bases and at J to 4 bases, leaving 2 bases not matched to a gene. The CDR3 has 14 residues. Per germline, CDR1 SGHVS and CDR2 FQNEAQ. DNA for the CDR3: TGTGCCAGCAGCCCGGGACAGGGGGCCACTGAAGCTTTCTTT. The encoded protein is CASSPGQGATEAFF.

The chain is built from TRBV7-3 and TRBJ2-5; maybe TRBD1 (6 bases). The germline V gene has CDR1 SGHTA and CDR2 FQGTGA. Trimming stripped 1 base from V and 3 bases from J, with 15 bases between. The CDR3 covers 16 residues. The CDR3 nucleotides are TGTGCCAGCAGCTTAAACTGGGGGCCAGCCGAAGAGACCCAGTACTTC. Protein: CASSLNWGPAEETQYF.

J is TRBJ2-6 and V is TRBV6-7; either TRBD1 or TRBD2 may supply D (5 bases each). TRBV6-7 is an open reading frame, and its role is uncertain. Trimming took off 0 bases at V and 15 bases at J, with 12 bases between the two ends. This CDR3 spans 13 amino acids. The chain's CDR3 is CASSYSRELGLTF. The CDR3 DNA follows: TGTGCCAGCAGTTACTCCAGGGAGTTGGGCCTGACTTTC.

This clonotype was counted only a few times. The chain employs TRBV11-2 and TRBJ1-2; TRBD1 matches at 11 bases. CDR3 length: 13 amino acids. Germline V gene data show CDR1 as SGHAT and CDR2 as FQNNGV. Trimming removed 6 bases from V and 10 bases from J; junction bases left unmatched: 7. The CDR3 region is CASRAGTGGDYTF. The CDR3 region has the DNA TGTGCCAGCAGGGCCGGGACAGGGGGGGACTACACCTTC.

A few counts support this clonotype. The chain links TRBV27 to TRBJ2-1; D might be TRBD1 or TRBD2, each matching 5 bases. With 8 bases removed from V and 0 bases from J, the gap between germline ends came to 17 bases. In germline, CDR1 is MNHEY, CDR2 SMNVEV (reference sequence). This CDR3 region has 16 residues. CDR3 sequence: CASGGPGLSSYNEQFF. The CDR3 DNA follows: TGTGCCAGCGGGGGTCCAGGACTGAGCTCCTACAATGAGCAGTTCTTC.

V gene TRBV5-1 combines with J gene TRBJ2-3, with 13 bases fitting TRBD2. The germline V gene has CDR1 SGHRS and CDR2 YFSETQ. Trimming at V came to 4 bases and at J to 5 bases, leaving 7 bases not matched to a gene. The CDR3 sequence is 16 residues long. CDR3 loop: CASSPWTSGGVDTQYF. DNA for the CDR3: TGCGCCAGCAGCCCCTGGACTAGCGGGGGTGTAGATACGCAGTATTTT.

The gene calls are TRBV5-1 and TRBJ1-1, with TRBD1 as a possible D gene (5 bases). Germline V lookup: CDR1 SGHRS, CDR2 YFSETQ. V was pared by 0 bases and J by 7 bases, with 16 bases between. The CDR3 runs 15 residues. This CDR3 reads CASSLGLGGLGEAFF. DNA for the CDR3: TGCGCCAGCAGCTTGGGGCTTGGGGGGTTAGGTGAAGCTTTCTTT.

This clonotype was counted only a few times. The chain links TRBV29-1 to TRBJ1-1; D is perhaps TRBD1 (5 bases). The CDR3 spans 14 residues. Trimming removed 4 bases from V and 6 bases from J, with 18 bases in between. Germline loops: CDR1 SQVTM, CDR2 ANQGSEA. The CDR3 bases are TGCAGCGTTGTAAAAGGGGCAGGGTGGTCTGAAGCTTTCTTT. This translates into CSVVKGAGWSEAFF.

The chain carries TRBV20-1 and TRBJ2-5; D gene unclear. From germline, CDR1 is DFQATT and CDR2 SNEGSKA (reference sequence). The CDR3 is 13 residues long. V shed 0 bases and J shed 4 bases, with 9 bases lying between them. CDR3 region: CSARDDLRETQYF. DNA for the CDR3: TGCAGTGCTAGAGATGACCTACGAGAGACCCAGTACTTC.

In the case of this clonotype: One end of the junction varies from germline; a read error may be responsible. The chain carries TRBV20-1 and TRBJ2-1; possible D gene TRBD2, 6 bases. CDR1 is DFQATT and CDR2 is SNEGSKA in the germline V gene (reference sequence). This CDR3 has 14 residues. CDR3 bases: TGCAGTGCCTTAGCGGAATACTCCTACGATGAGCAGTTCTTC. It encodes CSALAEYSYDEQFF.

This clonotype appeared a few times. This chain uses TRBV29-1 with TRBJ2-5; possibly TRBD2 for D (5 bases). The CDR3 covers 14 residues. The V end was cut by 0 bases, the J end by 4 bases, with 12 bases between. CDR1 SQVTM and CDR2 ANQGSEA come from the germline V gene. CDR3 bases: TGCAGCGTTGAAGATCGGATGGCGGGAGAGACCCAGTACTTC. This encodes CSVEDRMAGETQYF.

The chain is built from TRBV2 and TRBJ1-5; D gene uncertain. Trimming took off 7 bases at V and 6 bases at J, with 19 bases between the two ends. Germline values: CDR1 SNHLY, CDR2 FYNNEI. The CDR3 has 15 amino acids. CDR3 in amino acids: CASTGLRVGSQPQHF. CDR3 nucleotide sequence: TGTGCCAGCACGGGGTTACGAGTGGGAAGTCAGCCCCAGCATTTT.

V gene TRBV4-1 combines with J gene TRBJ2-5; 7 nucleotides agree with TRBD1. The end of the DNA is better explained by TRBJ2-7, so the J call may be wrong. Germline V gene data show CDR1 as MGHRA and CDR2 as YSYEKL. The CDR3 is made up of 15 amino acids. CDR3: CASSHRDSPSYEQYF. The CDR3 DNA reads as TGCGCCAGCAGCCACAGGGACAGCCCAAGCTACGAGCAGTACTTC.

The rearrangement links TRBV5-6 to TRBJ2-4; the D gene is possibly TRBD2 (5 bases). Trimming pared 3 bases from V and 0 bases from J, leaving 10 bases between. The CDR3 covers 15 residues. In germline, CDR1 is SGHDT, CDR2 YYEEEE. The CDR3 region is CASSSVGLAKNIQYF. The DNA for the CDR3 is TGTGCCAGCAGCTCCGTCGGACTAGCCAAAAACATTCAGTACTTC.

This chain connects TRBV28 to TRBJ2-7, with D perhaps matching TRBD2 (6 bases). The ends were cut back, 6 bases at V and 2 bases at J, with 20 bases in the middle. This CDR3 has 16 residues. CDR1 is MDHEN and CDR2 is SYDVKM in the germline V gene. This chain's CDR3 is CASSGGSRGSPYEQYF. The CDR3 DNA follows: TGTGCCAGCAGCGGCGGGTCGCGGGGTAGCCCCTACGAGCAGTACTTC.

The chain links TRBV7-2 to TRBJ1-4; D ambiguous. Looked up from germline, CDR1 is SGHTA and CDR2 is FQGNSA. This CDR3 is 15 amino acids long. The ends were cut back, 6 bases at V and 3 bases at J, with 14 bases in the middle. The CDR3: CASSAWHGANEKLFF. In DNA form, the CDR3 reads TGTGCCAGCAGTGCGTGGCATGGGGCTAATGAAAAACTGTTTTTT.

In this sample, this clonotype turned up once. The V and J genes are TRBV10-3 and TRBJ2-5, with D maybe TRBD2 (5 bases). CDR3 length: 16 amino acids. From germline, CDR1 is ENHRY and CDR2 SYGVKD. V gave up 2 bases and J gave up 2 bases, with 15 bases separating them. CDR3 nucleotides: TGTGCCATCAGTGAGATTGTGGCCGGAGGTCAAGAGACCCAGTACTTC. This translates into CAISEIVAGGQETQYF.

This clonotype was picked up a small number of times. The rearrangement uses TRBV13 and TRBJ1-3; D is uncertain. Looked up from germline, CDR1 is PRHDT and CDR2 is FYEKMQ (reference sequence). The V and J ends lost 3 bases and 4 bases respectively, with 10 bases between them. This CDR3 is built from 14 residues. The CDR3 protein is CASSLTEEGNTIYF. The DNA of the CDR3 is TGTGCCAGCAGCTTGACGGAGGAGGGAAACACCATATATTTT. The complete variable domain, with remaining parts taken from reference TRBV13 and TRBJ1-3, reads AAGVIQSPRHLIKEKRETATLKCYPIPRHDTVYWYQQGPGQDPQFLISFYEKMQSDKGSIPDRFSAQQFSDYHSELNMSSLELGDSALYFCASSLTEEGNTIYFGEGSWLTVV.